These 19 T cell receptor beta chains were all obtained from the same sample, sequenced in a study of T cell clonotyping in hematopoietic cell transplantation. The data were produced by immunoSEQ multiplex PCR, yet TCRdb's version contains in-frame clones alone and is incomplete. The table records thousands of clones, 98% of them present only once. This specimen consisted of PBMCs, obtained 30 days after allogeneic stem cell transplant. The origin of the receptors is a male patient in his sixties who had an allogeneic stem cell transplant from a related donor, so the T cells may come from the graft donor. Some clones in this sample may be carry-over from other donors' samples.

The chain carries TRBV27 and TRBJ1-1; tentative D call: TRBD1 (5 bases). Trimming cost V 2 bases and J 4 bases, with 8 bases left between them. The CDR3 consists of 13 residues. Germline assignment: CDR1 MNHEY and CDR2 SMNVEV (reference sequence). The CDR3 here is CASSLRGSTEAFF. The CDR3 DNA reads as TGTGCCAGCAGTTTACGGGGGAGCACTGAAGCTTTCTTT.

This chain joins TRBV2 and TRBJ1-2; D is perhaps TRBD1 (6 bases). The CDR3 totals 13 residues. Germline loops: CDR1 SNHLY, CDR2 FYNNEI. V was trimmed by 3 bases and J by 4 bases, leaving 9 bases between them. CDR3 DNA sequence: TGTGCCAGCAGTGACAGGGGAACCTATGGCTACACCTTC. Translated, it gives CASSDRGTYGYTF.

Here the CDR3 reads CASRREGMADIQYF. DNA for the CDR3: TGTGCCAGCAGGAGGGAGGGAATGGCGGACATTCAGTACTTC. The chain joins TRBV6-5 to TRBJ2-4, with 7 positions matching TRBD2. The germline gives CDR1 MNHEY, CDR2 SVGAGI. The CDR3 has 14 amino acids. V lost 6 bases, J lost 8 bases, and 10 bases stayed unmatched.

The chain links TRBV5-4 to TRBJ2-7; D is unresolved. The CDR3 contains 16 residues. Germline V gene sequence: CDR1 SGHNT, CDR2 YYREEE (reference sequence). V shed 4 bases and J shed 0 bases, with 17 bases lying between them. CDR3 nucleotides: TGTGCCAGCAGCGCGGAATTAGAGATGAGCTCCTACGAGCAGTACTTC. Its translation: CASSAELEMSSYEQYF.

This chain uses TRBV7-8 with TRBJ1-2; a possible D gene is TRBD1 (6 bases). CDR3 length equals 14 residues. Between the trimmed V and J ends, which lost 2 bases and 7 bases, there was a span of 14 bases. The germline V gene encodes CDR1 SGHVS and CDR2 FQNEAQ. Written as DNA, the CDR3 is TGTGCCAGCAGCTTATTCTCAGGGGCGCGTGGCTACACCTTC. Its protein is CASSLFSGARGYTF.

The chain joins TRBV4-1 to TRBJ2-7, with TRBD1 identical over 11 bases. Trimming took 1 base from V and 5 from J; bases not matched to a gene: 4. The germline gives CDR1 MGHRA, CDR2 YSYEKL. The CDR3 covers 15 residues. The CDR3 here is CASSQAGTGGDEQYF. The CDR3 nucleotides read TGCGCCAGCAGCCAAGCCGGGACAGGGGGAGACGAGCAGTACTTC.

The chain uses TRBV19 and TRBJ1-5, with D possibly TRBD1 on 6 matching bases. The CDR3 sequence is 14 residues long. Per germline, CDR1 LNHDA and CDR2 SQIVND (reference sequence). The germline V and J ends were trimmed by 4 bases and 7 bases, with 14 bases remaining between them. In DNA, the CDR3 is TGTGCCAGTAGTAAGTCAGGGGCGGTCCAGCCCCAGCATTTT. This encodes CASSKSGAVQPQHF. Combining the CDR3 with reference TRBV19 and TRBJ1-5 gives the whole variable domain DGGITQSPKYLFRKEGQNVTLSCEQNLNHDAMYWYRQDPGQGLRLIYYSQIVNDFQKGDIAEGYSVSREKKESFPLTVTSAQKNPTAFYLCASSKSGAVQPQHFGDGTRLSIL.

Written as DNA, the CDR3 is TGTGCCAGCAGCTTAAGTCCACAGTTACAACCCCAGTCTGGCTACACCTTC. This translates into CASSLSPQLQPQSGYTF. This chain uses TRBV7-2 with TRBJ1-2; D is unclear. The germline gives CDR1 SGHTA, CDR2 FQGNSA. The CDR3 consists of 17 residues. Trimming pared 2 bases from V and 7 bases from J, leaving 23 bases between.

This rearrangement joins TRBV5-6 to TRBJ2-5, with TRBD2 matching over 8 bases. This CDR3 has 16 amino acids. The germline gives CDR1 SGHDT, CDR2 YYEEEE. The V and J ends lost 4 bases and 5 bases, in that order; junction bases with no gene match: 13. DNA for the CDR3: TGTGCCAGCAGCGCCCGACGGGCGGGGGGTGCGGAGACCCAGTACTTC. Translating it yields CASSARRAGGAETQYF.

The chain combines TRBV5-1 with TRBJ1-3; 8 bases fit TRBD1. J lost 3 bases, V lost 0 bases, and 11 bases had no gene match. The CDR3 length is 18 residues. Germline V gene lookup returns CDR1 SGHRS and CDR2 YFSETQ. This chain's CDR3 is CASSLAGQGALDGNTIYF. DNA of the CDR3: TGCGCCAGCAGCTTGGCCGGACAGGGCGCTCTGGATGGAAACACCATATATTTT.

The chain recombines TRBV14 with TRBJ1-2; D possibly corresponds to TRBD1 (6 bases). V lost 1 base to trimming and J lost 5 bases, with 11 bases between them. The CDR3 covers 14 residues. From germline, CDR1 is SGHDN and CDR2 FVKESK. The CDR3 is CASSQAGVWYGYTF. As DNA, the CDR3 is TGTGCCAGCAGCCAAGCAGGGGTGTGGTATGGCTACACCTTC.

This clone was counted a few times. CDR3 protein: CASSAGSDTQYF. The CDR3, as DNA: TGTGCCAGCAGCGCAGGGTCAGATACGCAGTATTTT. V is TRBV7-9 and J is TRBJ2-3; D is possibly TRBD1 (5 bases). Per germline, CDR1 SEHNR and CDR2 FQNEAQ (reference sequence). The CDR3 is 12 residues long. Trimming shortened V by 5 bases and J by 4 bases, and 7 bases separated the two germline ends.

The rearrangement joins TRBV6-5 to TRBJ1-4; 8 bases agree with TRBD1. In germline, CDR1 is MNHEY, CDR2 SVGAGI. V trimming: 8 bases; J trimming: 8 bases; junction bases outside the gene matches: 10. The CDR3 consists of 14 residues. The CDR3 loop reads CASALDRAEEKLFF. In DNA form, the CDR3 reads TGTGCCAGCGCGCTGGACAGGGCGGAAGAAAAACTGTTTTTT.

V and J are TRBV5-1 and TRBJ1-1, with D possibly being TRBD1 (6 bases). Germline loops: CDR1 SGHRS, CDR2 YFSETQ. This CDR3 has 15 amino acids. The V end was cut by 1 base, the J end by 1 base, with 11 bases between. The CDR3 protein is CASSLTGPPNTEAFF. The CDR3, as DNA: TGCGCCAGCAGCTTGACAGGGCCCCCGAACACTGAAGCTTTCTTT.

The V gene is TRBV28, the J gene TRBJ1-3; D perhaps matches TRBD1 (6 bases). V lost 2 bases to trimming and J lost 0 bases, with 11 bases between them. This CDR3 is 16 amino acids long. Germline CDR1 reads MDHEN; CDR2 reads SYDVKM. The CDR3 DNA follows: TGTGCCAGCAGTTTAACAGGGTCTTTCTCTGGAAACACCATATATTTT. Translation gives CASSLTGSFSGNTIYF.

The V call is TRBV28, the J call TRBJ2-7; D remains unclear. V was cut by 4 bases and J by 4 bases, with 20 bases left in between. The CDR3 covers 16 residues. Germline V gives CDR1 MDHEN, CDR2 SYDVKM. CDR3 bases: TGTGCCAGCAGTTCGCCCCCTCGCAGGAAGCTATACGAGCAGTACTTC. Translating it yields CASSSPPRRKLYEQYF.

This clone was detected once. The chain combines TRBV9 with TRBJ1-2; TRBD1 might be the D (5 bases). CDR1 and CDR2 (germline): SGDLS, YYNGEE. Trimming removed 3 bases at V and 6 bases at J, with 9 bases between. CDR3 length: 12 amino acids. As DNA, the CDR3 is TGTGCCAGCAGCGCAGGGCACGATGGCTACACCTTC. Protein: CASSAGHDGYTF.

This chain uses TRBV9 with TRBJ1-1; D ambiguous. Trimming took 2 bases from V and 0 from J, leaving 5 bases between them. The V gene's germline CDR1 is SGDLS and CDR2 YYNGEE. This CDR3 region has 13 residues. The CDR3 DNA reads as TGTGCCAGCAGCGTCGGAATGAACACTGAAGCTTTCTTT. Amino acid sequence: CASSVGMNTEAFF.

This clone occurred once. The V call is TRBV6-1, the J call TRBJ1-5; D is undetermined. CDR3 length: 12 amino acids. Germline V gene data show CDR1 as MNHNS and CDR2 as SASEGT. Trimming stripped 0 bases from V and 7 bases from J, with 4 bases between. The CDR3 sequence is CASSEARQPQHF. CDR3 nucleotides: TGTGCCAGCAGTGAAGCGCGGCAGCCCCAGCATTTT.